This passage covers 3 T cell receptor beta chains from one sample sequenced in a study of blood T cell repertoires in COVID-19. TCRdb keeps only in-frame clones here, not all; method: immunoSEQ multiplex PCR. The data hold 200,000 to 250,000 clones, with around four fifths observed a single time. The material sequenced was peripheral blood. The receptor set was obtained from a woman of 80 years or more with active or convalescent COVID-19.

The CDR3 region has the DNA TGTGCCAGCAGCTTAGGATCCGGCGGGGACCTCTCTGGAAACACCATATATTTT. Its translation is CASSLGSGGDLSGNTIYF. The rearrangement links TRBV7-6 to TRBJ1-3, with a weak D call TRBD1 (5 bases). V lost 1 base and J lost 0, with 16 bases in between. This CDR3 comprises 18 residues. From germline, CDR1 is SGHVS and CDR2 FNYEAQ.

This clone was seen a single time. The genes are TRBV7-3 and TRBJ2-5, with TRBD2 identical over 9 bases. This CDR3 contains 15 residues. Germline V gene lookup returns CDR1 SGHTA and CDR2 FQGTGA. Trimming cost V 6 bases and J 2 bases; bases outside gene matches: 7. Written as DNA, the CDR3 is TGTGCCAGCAGTTCGGGACTAGCCGAACAAGAGACCCAGTACTTC. This encodes CASSSGLAEQETQYF. Drawing the rest from reference TRBV7-3 and TRBJ2-5, the complete variable domain is GAGVSQTPSNKVTEKGKYVELRCDPISGHTALYWYRQSLGQGPEFLIYFQGTGAADDSGLPNDRFFAVRPEGSVSTLKIQRTERGDSAVYLCASSSGLAEQETQYFGPGTRLLVL.

V and J are TRBV7-2 and TRBJ1-6; D call uncertain. CDR1 and CDR2 (germline): SGHTA, FQGNSA. With 3 bases removed from V and 0 bases from J, the gap between germline ends came to 12 bases. This CDR3 spans 17 amino acids. CDR3 coding DNA: TGTGCCAGCAGCTTTGGTCACAGTAACTCCTATAATTCACCCCTCCACTTT. Amino acid sequence: CASSFGHSNSYNSPLHF.